This TCR beta chain came from a study of naive and memory T cell subsets. To note about this clonotype: Its matching antigen is unknown.

Overall study results and limits: A few larger clonotypes appeared in naive repertoires, especially CD8, possibly memory cells re-expressing CD45RA. TCR counts from RNA may reflect activation-linked expression changes.

Two oligonucleotides, mixed equimolar, formed the beta constant-region primer covering TRBC1 and TRBC2. Nested alpha and beta constant-region primers with the SP2 primer drove four PCR rounds on ligated cDNA. TCRdb re-derived calls from the UMI-ligation and nested PCR reads in MiXCR, one entry per CDR3 protein. The sample contains roughly 140,000 distinct CDR3 sequences, more than 15% of which appear only once. Cells stained for CD3, CD4, CD8, CD45RA, CD27 and viability were sorted into four CD45RA/CD27 subsets. Trimming stripped 6 bases from V and 5 bases from J, with 14 bases between. Germline CDR1 and CDR2: DFQATT and SNEGSKA (reference sequence). The CDR3 runs to 13 residues.

This sequence was found in a human donor in good health. The chain links TRBV20-1 to TRBJ1-5; D is unresolved. Sequenced input: naive CD8+ T cells from blood. The CDR3 nucleotides read TGCAGTGCCCGTTACACGGATTATCAGCCCCAGCATTTT. Amino acids: CSARYTDYQPQHF.